Presented here are 30 T cell receptor beta chains from one specimen sequenced in a study of cytotoxic CD8 clonotypes in ibrutinib-treated CLL. This table comes from immunoSEQ multiplex PCR, and its TCRdb copy is limited to in-frame clones, with some not included. The data contain roughly 220,000 clones, about 75% of them singletons. The sequences come from PBMCs, collected after 12 months of ibrutinib treatment. All receptors come from a human donor with chronic lymphocytic leukemia.

The chain is built from TRBV6-6 and TRBJ2-1; 11 bases agree with TRBD2. The CDR3 runs 16 residues. CDR1 MNHNY and CDR2 SVGAGI come from the germline V gene (reference sequence). The V segment lost 2 bases and the J segment 5 bases; nucleotides outside the gene matches: 5. The CDR3 protein is CASSYPSGGPNNEQFF. DNA of the CDR3: TGTGCCAGCAGTTACCCTAGCGGGGGGCCCAACAATGAGCAGTTCTTC.

The chain couples TRBV5-4 to TRBJ2-5; 8 nucleotides agree with TRBD2. The CDR3 is 13 amino acids. The V segment lost 4 bases and the J segment 5 bases; nucleotides outside the gene matches: 4. Germline V lookup: CDR1 SGHNT, CDR2 YYREEE (reference sequence). CDR3 DNA: TGTGCCAGCAGCCCGACTAGCGAGGAGACCCAGTACTTC. As protein: CASSPTSEETQYF.

J is TRBJ1-4 and V is TRBV18, with D unresolved. CDR3 length: 12 amino acids. CDR1 KGHSH and CDR2 LQKENI come from the germline V gene. Trimming left V 3 bases short and J 8 bases short, with 7 bases between. CDR3 amino acids: CASSPEGEKLFF. In DNA form, the CDR3 reads TGTGCCAGCTCACCGGAAGGAGAAAAACTGTTTTTT. Drawing the rest from reference TRBV18 and TRBJ1-4, the complete variable domain is NAGVMQNPRHLVRRRGQEARLRCSPMKGHSHVYWYRQLPEEGLKFMVYLQKENIIDESGMPKERFSAEFPKEGPSILRIQQVVRGDSAAYFCASSPEGEKLFFGSGTQLSVL.

The chain combines TRBV5-1 with TRBJ2-2; 8 nucleotides line up with TRBD2. This CDR3 comprises 17 residues. V lost 4 bases to trimming and J lost 5 bases; unmatched junction nucleotides: 13. Germline V gene lookup returns CDR1 SGHRS and CDR2 YFSETQ. The CDR3 DNA reads as TGCGCCAGCAGCCCGGGGGTAGCGGGACGTCGTACCGGGGAGCTGTTTTTT. It translates to CASSPGVAGRRTGELFF.

This rearrangement joins TRBV27 to TRBJ2-5; D gene ambiguous. The CDR3 runs to 11 residues. Germline lookup yields CDR1 MNHEY and CDR2 SMNVEV (reference sequence). The V and J ends lost 9 bases and 4 bases respectively, with 9 bases between them. The CDR3 DNA sequence: TGTGCCAGAAAACTGCGAGAGACCCAGTACTTC. This gives the protein CARKLRETQYF.

The chain links TRBV27 to TRBJ1-1; no clear D. The CDR3 loop spans 11 amino acids. Looked up from germline, CDR1 is MNHEY and CDR2 is SMNVEV (reference sequence). V lost 7 bases and J lost 5, with 8 bases in between. CDR3 in amino acids: CASTSWTEAFF. DNA of the CDR3: TGTGCCAGCACCTCTTGGACTGAAGCTTTCTTT.

The table lists this clone with a few counts. This sequence joins TRBV7-9 and TRBJ2-7, with unresolved D. Trimming cost V 2 bases and J 6 bases, with 17 bases left between them. CDR3 size: 15 residues. The germline V gene encodes CDR1 SEHNR and CDR2 FQNEAQ (reference sequence). CDR3 bases: TGTGCCAGCAGCTTAACGTCCACCGGTTCTGGCGAGCAGTACTTC. It codes for CASSLTSTGSGEQYF.

This clone has more than one count but fewer than ten. V gene TRBV7-9 combines with J gene TRBJ1-5; D call uncertain. V lost 2 bases, J lost 7 bases, and 9 bases lay in between. This CDR3 region has 13 residues. The germline V gene encodes CDR1 SEHNR and CDR2 FQNEAQ (reference sequence). CDR3 coding DNA: TGTGCCAGCAGCTTAAACCTAGGACAGCCCCAGCATTTT. This translates into CASSLNLGQPQHF.

V and J are TRBV7-2 and TRBJ1-5; the D gene is possibly TRBD1 (5 bases). Germline V lookup: CDR1 SGHTA, CDR2 FQGNSA. V was trimmed by 0 bases and J by 1 base, leaving 10 bases between them. The CDR3 covers 16 residues. The CDR3 is CASSLAGAGSNQPQHF. CDR3 DNA sequence: TGTGCCAGCAGCTTAGCTGGGGCTGGAAGCAATCAGCCCCAGCATTTT.

This clone showed up just a few times. The chain has TRBV27 and TRBJ2-7; 7 bases are a match to TRBD1. The CDR3 has 15 amino acids. Germline CDR1 and CDR2: MNHEY and SMNVEV (reference sequence). J was trimmed by 4 bases and V by 4 bases; bases with no gene match: 10. Here the CDR3 DNA reads TGTGCCAGCAGTTATTTACGGCAGGGGGTGTACGAGCAGTACTTC. It translates to CASSYLRQGVYEQYF.

In DNA form, the CDR3 reads TGTGCCAGCAGCAGTGACAGCCCCTATGGCTACACCTTC. This gives the protein CASSSDSPYGYTF. The J gene is TRBJ1-2, the V gene TRBV6-1; tentatively, D is TRBD1 (5 bases). V shed 6 bases and J shed 4 bases, with 12 bases lying between them. The germline CDR1 and CDR2 sequences are MNHNS and SASEGT. CDR3 length: 13 residues.

This clone showed up just a few times. This rearrangement joins TRBV30 to TRBJ1-5; 7 positions agree with TRBD1. This CDR3 comprises 15 residues. J was trimmed by 2 bases and V by 0 bases; bases with no gene match: 4. CDR1 and CDR2 from the germline V gene are GTSNPN and SVGIG (reference sequence). CDR3 sequence reads: CAWSVQGFGNQPQHF. The CDR3 DNA follows: TGTGCCTGGAGTGTACAGGGGTTCGGCAATCAGCCCCAGCATTTT.

This clone came up many times. The chain uses TRBV7-3 and TRBJ1-2; D is uncertain. Per germline, CDR1 SGHTA and CDR2 FQGTGA. The CDR3 extends over 16 amino acids. The V and J ends lost 0 bases and 3 bases respectively, with 14 bases between them. The CDR3 nucleotides are TGTGCCAGCAGCTTAACGTTTAGCCGGGTCCACTATGGCTACACCTTC. The encoded protein is CASSLTFSRVHYGYTF.

As to this clone: The junction does not match germline at one end; this may be a read error. The chain employs TRBV28 and TRBJ2-7; TRBD1 is a possible D gene (5 bases). This CDR3 spans 12 amino acids. Per germline, CDR1 MDHEN and CDR2 SYDVKM. CDR3 protein: CASSSNPQAARF. In nucleotides, the CDR3 is TGTGCCAGCAGTTCCAACCCACAGGCGGCCCGTTTC.

The gene calls are TRBV4-3 and TRBJ2-1; 7 bases are shared with TRBD2. J lost 4 bases, V lost 8 bases, and 8 bases had no gene match. The germline V gene has CDR1 LGHNA and CDR2 YSLEER. The CDR3 covers 14 residues. The chain's CDR3 is CASGETSPYNEQFF. CDR3 in DNA: TGCGCCAGCGGCGAGACTAGCCCTTACAATGAGCAGTTCTTC.

The gene calls are TRBV19 and TRBJ1-1, with 10 bases that match TRBD1. CDR3 size: 17 residues. CDR1 is LNHDA and CDR2 is SQIVND in the germline V gene (reference sequence). With V trimmed by 7 bases and J by 0 bases, 11 bases remained unmatched. The DNA for the CDR3 is TGTGCCAGTAACCCGGGACAGGGGCCCTTAATGAACACTGAAGCTTTCTTT. Translated: CASNPGQGPLMNTEAFF.

The V gene is TRBV6-5, the J gene TRBJ1-5; 9 bases agree with TRBD1. V dropped 6 bases and J dropped 0; count of bases not matched to a gene: 3. The length of the CDR3 is 15 residues. Germline assignment: CDR1 MNHEY and CDR2 SVGAGI. CDR3 sequence (DNA): TGTGCCAGCAGATCGACAGGGGGTAGCAATCAGCCCCAGCATTTT. Its protein product is CASRSTGGSNQPQHF.

V and J are TRBV29-1 and TRBJ2-1; a weak D match, TRBD1 (6 bases). Per the germline V gene, CDR1 is SQVTM and CDR2 is ANQGSEA. The CDR3 loop spans 12 amino acids. The germline V and J ends were trimmed by 1 base and 10 bases, with 11 bases remaining between them. CDR3 region: CSVEVQGKEQFF. The CDR3 coding sequence is TGCAGCGTTGAAGTACAGGGAAAGGAGCAGTTCTTC.

This chain links TRBV9 with TRBJ1-2; a weak D match, TRBD1 (6 bases). CDR3 length equals 17 residues. Germline CDR1 SGDLS, CDR2 YYNGEE. Trimming took off 0 bases at V and 2 bases at J, with 17 bases between the two ends. CDR3 loop: CASSVVPEGGGNYGYTF. Here the CDR3 DNA reads TGTGCCAGCAGCGTAGTCCCGGAGGGAGGGGGGAACTATGGCTACACCTTC.

The J gene is TRBJ1-2, the V gene TRBV4-3; 7 bases match TRBD1. With V trimmed by 4 bases and J by 0 bases, 8 bases remained unmatched. CDR1 is LGHNA, CDR2 YSLEER, per germline. The CDR3 is 16 residues long. The CDR3 here is CASSRSGTAANYGYTF. The CDR3 region has the DNA TGCGCCAGCAGCCGGTCGGGGACAGCAGCTAACTATGGCTACACCTTC.

This chain connects TRBV4-2 to TRBJ2-3, with 10 bases fitting TRBD2. There are 15 residues in the CDR3. Germline lookup yields CDR1 LGHNA and CDR2 YNFKEQ. J lost 7 bases, V lost 1 base, and 5 bases had no gene match. The CDR3: CASSQVSGRGHTQYF. In nucleotides, the CDR3 is TGTGCCAGCAGCCAAGTCAGCGGGAGGGGACATACGCAGTATTTT.

This clone was counted a few times. The genes are TRBV29-1 and TRBJ1-1; no clear D. CDR3 length equals 12 residues. The V and J ends lost 5 bases and 8 bases respectively, with 15 bases between them. The V gene's germline CDR1 is SQVTM and CDR2 ANQGSEA. CDR3 nucleotide sequence: TGCAGCGTTCATCGGGCGGCGGGCGAAGCTTTCTTT. This codes for CSVHRAAGEAFF.

The sample holds one count of this clone. The V gene is TRBV11-2, the J gene TRBJ2-2; D possibly corresponds to TRBD1 (5 bases). The CDR3 loop spans 15 amino acids. Germline CDR1 is SGHAT and CDR2 is FQNNGV. V gave up 5 bases and J gave up 4 bases, with 14 bases separating them. The CDR3 region is CASSRTGPGTGELFF. The DNA of the CDR3 is TGTGCCAGCAGCAGAACAGGTCCGGGCACCGGGGAGCTGTTTTTT.

V is TRBV30 and J is TRBJ1-5; TRBD1 agrees at 9 bases. Unmatched junction bases numbered 9, after V lost 5 bases and J lost 7 bases. This CDR3 has 14 residues. From germline, CDR1 is GTSNPN and CDR2 SVGIG (reference sequence). The CDR3 DNA is TGTGCCTGGCAAGGACAGGGGCGTGGACAGCCCCAGCATTTT. This gives the protein CAWQGQGRGQPQHF.

V and J are TRBV10-3 and TRBJ2-7; no firm D call. The CDR3 consists of 15 residues. Trimming took off 0 bases at V and 6 bases at J, with 15 bases between the two ends. Germline assignment: CDR1 ENHRY and CDR2 SYGVKD. The CDR3, as DNA: TGTGCCATCAGTGAGTCCGCAGTAGGGCTCGGCGAGCAGTACTTC. It specifies CAISESAVGLGEQYF.

The chain combines TRBV2 with TRBJ1-1, with D maybe TRBD1 (5 bases). Germline CDR1 reads SNHLY; CDR2 reads FYNNEI. CDR3 length: 13 residues. CDR3 nucleotide sequence: TGTGCGAGCGGGGCGGAATTTAACACTGAAGCTTTCTTT. Protein sequence: CASGAEFNTEAFF. The whole variable domain, remainder taken from reference TRBV2 and TRBJ1-1, is EPEVTQTPSHQVTQMGQEVILRCVPISNHLYFYWYRQILGQKVEFLVSFYNNEISEKSEIFDDQFSVERPDGSNFTLKIRSTKLEDSAMYFCASGAEFNTEAFFGQGTRLTVV.

The chain links TRBV7-2 to TRBJ1-5; D is uncertain. This CDR3 comprises 13 residues. V lost 1 base and J lost 9, with 10 bases in between. The germline gives CDR1 SGHTA, CDR2 FQGNSA. CDR3 loop: CASSLGETRPQHF. The CDR3 nucleotides read TGTGCCAGCAGCTTAGGGGAGACTCGGCCCCAGCATTTT.

The chain employs TRBV19 and TRBJ2-1; D uncertain. With 3 bases removed from V and 0 bases from J, the gap between germline ends came to 9 bases. Germline CDR1 is LNHDA and CDR2 is SQIVND (reference sequence). The CDR3 is 15 amino acids. The CDR3 DNA reads TGTGCCAGTAGTATTACGGTAGGCTCCTACAATGAGCAGTTCTTC. This encodes CASSITVGSYNEQFF.

In its sample, this clone was seen once. This chain links TRBV7-8 with TRBJ2-3, with D unresolved. Germline V gene sequence: CDR1 SGHVS, CDR2 FQNEAQ. V was trimmed by 4 bases and J by 4 bases, leaving 12 bases between them. The CDR3 has 14 residues. The CDR3 spells CASSSPSRADTQYF. CDR3 sequence (DNA): TGTGCCAGCAGCTCCCCGAGTAGGGCAGATACGCAGTATTTT.

V usage is TRBV18 and J usage is TRBJ1-2; a weak D match, TRBD1 (6 bases). V shed 8 bases and J shed 3 bases, with 13 bases lying between them. CDR1 is KGHSH and CDR2 is LQKENI in the germline V gene. CDR3 length: 13 amino acids. Here the CDR3 reads CASAQGQDYGYTF. The CDR3, as DNA: TGTGCCAGCGCCCAGGGGCAGGACTATGGCTACACCTTC.